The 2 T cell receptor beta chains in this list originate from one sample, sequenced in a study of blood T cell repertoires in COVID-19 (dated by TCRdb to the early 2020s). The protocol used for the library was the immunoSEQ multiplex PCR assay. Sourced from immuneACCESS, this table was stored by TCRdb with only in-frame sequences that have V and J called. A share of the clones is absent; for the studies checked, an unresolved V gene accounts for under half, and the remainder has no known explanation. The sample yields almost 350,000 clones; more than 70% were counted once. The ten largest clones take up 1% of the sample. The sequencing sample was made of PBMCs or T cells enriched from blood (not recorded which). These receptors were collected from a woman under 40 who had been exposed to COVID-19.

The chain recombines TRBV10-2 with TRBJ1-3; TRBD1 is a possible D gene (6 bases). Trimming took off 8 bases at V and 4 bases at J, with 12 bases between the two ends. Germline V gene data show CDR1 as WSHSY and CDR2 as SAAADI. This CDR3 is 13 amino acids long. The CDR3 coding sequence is TGCGCCAGCTACAGGGAAGGAGGAAACACCATATATTTT. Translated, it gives CASYREGGNTIYF.

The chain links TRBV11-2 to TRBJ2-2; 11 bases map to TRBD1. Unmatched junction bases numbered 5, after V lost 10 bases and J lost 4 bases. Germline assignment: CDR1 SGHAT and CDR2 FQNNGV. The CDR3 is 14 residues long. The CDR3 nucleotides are TGTGCCACCGCAGGGACAGGGGGCACCGGGGAGCTGTTTTTT. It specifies CATAGTGGTGELFF.